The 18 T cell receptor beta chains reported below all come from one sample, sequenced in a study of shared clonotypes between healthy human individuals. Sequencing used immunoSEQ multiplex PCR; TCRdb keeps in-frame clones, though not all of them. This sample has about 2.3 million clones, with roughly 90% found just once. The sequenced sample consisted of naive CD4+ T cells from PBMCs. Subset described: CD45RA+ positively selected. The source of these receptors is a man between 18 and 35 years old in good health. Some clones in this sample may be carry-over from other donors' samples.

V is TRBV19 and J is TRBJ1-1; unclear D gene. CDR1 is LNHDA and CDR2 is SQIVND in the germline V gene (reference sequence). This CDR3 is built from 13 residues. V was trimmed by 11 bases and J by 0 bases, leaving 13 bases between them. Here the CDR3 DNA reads TGTGCCTCCACGACGCAATTGAACACTGAAGCTTTCTTT. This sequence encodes CASTTQLNTEAFF.

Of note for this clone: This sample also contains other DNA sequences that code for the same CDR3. CDR3 sequence (DNA): TGTGCCAGCAGCGTTGATCCCAATCAGCCCCAGCATTTT. This translates into CASSVDPNQPQHF. The chain joins TRBV9 to TRBJ1-5; D is unclear. V lost 2 bases to trimming and J lost 3 bases, with 6 bases between them. The CDR3 is made up of 13 amino acids. Germline CDR1 is SGDLS and CDR2 is YYNGEE.

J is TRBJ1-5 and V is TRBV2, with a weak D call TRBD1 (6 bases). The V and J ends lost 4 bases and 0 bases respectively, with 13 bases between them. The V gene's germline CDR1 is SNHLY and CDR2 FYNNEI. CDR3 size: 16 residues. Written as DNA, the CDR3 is TGTGCCAGCAGTGCGCAACAGGGTTATAGCAATCAGCCCCAGCATTTT. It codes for CASSAQQGYSNQPQHF.

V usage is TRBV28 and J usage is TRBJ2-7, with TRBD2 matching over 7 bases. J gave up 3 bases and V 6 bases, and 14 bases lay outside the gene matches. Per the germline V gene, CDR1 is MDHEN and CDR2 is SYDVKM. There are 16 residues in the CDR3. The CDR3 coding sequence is TGTGCCAGCAGCTCCGCGGCAGCGGGATGGATCTACGAGCAGTACTTC. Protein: CASSSAAAGWIYEQYF.

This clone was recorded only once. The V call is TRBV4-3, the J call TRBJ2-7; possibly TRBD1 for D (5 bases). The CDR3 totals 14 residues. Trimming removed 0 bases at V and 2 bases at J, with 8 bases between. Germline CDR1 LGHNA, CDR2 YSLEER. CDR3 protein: CASSQDSRAYEQYF. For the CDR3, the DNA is TGCGCCAGCAGCCAAGATAGCAGGGCCTACGAGCAGTACTTC.

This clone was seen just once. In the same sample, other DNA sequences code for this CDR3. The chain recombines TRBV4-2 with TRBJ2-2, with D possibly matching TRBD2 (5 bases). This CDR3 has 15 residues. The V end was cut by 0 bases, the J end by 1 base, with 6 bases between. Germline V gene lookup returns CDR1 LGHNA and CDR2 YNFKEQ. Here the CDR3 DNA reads TGTGCCAGCAGCCAAGAGGCGGGGAACACCGGGGAGCTGTTTTTT. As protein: CASSQEAGNTGELFF.

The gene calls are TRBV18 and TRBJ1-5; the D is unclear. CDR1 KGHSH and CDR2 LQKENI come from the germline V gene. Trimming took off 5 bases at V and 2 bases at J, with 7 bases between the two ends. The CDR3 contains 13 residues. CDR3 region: CASSWGGNQPQHF. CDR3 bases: TGTGCCAGCTCATGGGGAGGCAATCAGCCCCAGCATTTT.

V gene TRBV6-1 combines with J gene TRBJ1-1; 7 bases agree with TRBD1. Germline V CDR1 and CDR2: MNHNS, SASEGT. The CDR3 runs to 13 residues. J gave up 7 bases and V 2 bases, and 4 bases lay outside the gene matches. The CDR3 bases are TGTGCCAGCAGTGAACGGGGGGACAGTGAAGCTTTCTTT. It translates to CASSERGDSEAFF.

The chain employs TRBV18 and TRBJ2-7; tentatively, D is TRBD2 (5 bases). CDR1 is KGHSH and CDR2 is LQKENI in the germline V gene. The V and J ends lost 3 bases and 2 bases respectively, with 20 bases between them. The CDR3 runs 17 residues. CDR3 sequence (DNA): TGTGCCAGCTCACCTCCTGAGAGCGGCCTTGTAACCTACGAGCAGTACTTC. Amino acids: CASSPPESGLVTYEQYF. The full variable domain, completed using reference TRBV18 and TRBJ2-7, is NAGVMQNPRHLVRRRGQEARLRCSPMKGHSHVYWYRQLPEEGLKFMVYLQKENIIDESGMPKERFSAEFPKEGPSILRIQQVVRGDSAAYFCASSPPESGLVTYEQYFGPGTRLTVT.

Here the CDR3 DNA reads TGTGCCAGCAGCTTGGTTTCGGTTACCTACGAGCAGTACTTC. As protein: CASSLVSVTYEQYF. The rearrangement links TRBV5-8 to TRBJ2-7; D unclear. Deletions cut 0 bases from V and 2 bases from J, with 9 bases between. CDR1 and CDR2 from the germline V gene are SGHTS and YDEGEE. CDR3 length equals 14 residues.

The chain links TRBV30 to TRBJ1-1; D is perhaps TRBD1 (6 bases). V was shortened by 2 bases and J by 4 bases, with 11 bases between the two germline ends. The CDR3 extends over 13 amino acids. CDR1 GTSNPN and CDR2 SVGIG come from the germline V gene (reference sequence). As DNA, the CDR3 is TGTGCCTGGAGTCCGAGGGGGGCCACTGAAGCTTTCTTT. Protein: CAWSPRGATEAFF.

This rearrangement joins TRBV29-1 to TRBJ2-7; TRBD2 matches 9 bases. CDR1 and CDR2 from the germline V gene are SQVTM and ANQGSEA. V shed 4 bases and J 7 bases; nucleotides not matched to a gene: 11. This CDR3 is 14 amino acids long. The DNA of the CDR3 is TGCAGCGTTGTTCTAGCGGGAAGCCTACGGGAGCAGTACTTC. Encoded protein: CSVVLAGSLREQYF.

CDR3 amino acids: CASSPGQGNTEAFF. The CDR3 nucleotides read TGTGCCAGCAGCCCCGGACAGGGGAACACTGAAGCTTTCTTT. The V gene is TRBV7-8, the J gene TRBJ1-1, with 8 bases lining up with TRBD1. The CDR3 has 14 amino acids. V was clipped by 5 bases and J by 1 base; unmatched bases: 3. Germline V gives CDR1 SGHVS, CDR2 FQNEAQ. The entire variable domain, with the rest obtained from reference TRBV7-8 and TRBJ1-1, is as follows: GAGVSQSPRYKVAKRGQDVALRCDPISGHVSLFWYQQALGQGPEFLTYFQNEAQLDKSGLPSDRFFAERPEGSVSTLKIQRTQQEDSAVYLCASSPGQGNTEAFFGQGTRLTVV.

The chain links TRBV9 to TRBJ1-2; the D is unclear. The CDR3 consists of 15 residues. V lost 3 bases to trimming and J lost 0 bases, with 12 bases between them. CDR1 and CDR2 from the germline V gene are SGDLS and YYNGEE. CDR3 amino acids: CASSAPETANYGYTF. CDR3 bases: TGTGCCAGCAGCGCGCCCGAAACAGCTAACTATGGCTACACCTTC. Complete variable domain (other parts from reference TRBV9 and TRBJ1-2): DSGVTQTPKHLITATGQRVTLRCSPRSGDLSVYWYQQSLDQGLQFLIQYYNGEERAKGNILERFSAQQFPDLHSELNLSSLELGDSALYFCASSAPETANYGYTFGSGTRLTVV.

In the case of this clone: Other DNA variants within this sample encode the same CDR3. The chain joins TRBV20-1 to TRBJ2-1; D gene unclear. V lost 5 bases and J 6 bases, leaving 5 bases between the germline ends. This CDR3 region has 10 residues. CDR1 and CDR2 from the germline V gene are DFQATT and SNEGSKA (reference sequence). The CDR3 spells CSAGSNEQFF. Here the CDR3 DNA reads TGCAGTGCTGGCTCCAATGAGCAGTTCTTC.

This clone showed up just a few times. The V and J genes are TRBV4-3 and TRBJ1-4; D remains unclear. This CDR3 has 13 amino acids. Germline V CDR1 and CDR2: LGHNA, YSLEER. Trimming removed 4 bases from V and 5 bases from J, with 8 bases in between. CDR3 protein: CASSPQRNEKLFF. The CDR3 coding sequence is TGCGCCAGCAGCCCCCAAAGGAATGAAAAACTGTTTTTT.

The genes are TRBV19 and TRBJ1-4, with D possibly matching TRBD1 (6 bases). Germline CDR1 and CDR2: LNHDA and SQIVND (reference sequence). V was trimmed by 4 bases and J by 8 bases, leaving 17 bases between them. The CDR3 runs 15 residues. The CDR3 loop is CASSTLGGALEKLFF. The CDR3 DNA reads TGTGCCAGTAGTACCCTGGGGGGCGCCTTAGAAAAACTGTTTTTT.

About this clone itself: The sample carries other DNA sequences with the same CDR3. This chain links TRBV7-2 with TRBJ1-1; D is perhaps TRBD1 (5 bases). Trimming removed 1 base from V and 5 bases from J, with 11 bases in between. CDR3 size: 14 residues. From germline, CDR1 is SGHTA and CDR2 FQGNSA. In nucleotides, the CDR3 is TGTGCCAGCAGCTTAGTCTCTGGGGGGACTGAAGCTTTCTTT. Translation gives CASSLVSGGTEAFF.